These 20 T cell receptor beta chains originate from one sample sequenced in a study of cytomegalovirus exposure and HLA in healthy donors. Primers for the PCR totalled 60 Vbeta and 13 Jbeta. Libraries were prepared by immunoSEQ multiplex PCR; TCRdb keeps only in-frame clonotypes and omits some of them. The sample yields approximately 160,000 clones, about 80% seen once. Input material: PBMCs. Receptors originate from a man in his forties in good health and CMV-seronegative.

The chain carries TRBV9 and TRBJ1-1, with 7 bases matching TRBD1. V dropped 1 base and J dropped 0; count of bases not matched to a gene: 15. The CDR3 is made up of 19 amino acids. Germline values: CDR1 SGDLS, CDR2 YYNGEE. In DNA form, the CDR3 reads TGTGCCAGCAGCGTATGGACAGGAATGTGGAACTACATGAACACTGAAGCTTTCTTT. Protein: CASSVWTGMWNYMNTEAFF.

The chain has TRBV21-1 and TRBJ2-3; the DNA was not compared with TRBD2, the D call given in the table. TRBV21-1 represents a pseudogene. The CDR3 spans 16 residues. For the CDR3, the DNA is TGTGCCAGCAGCCTCATCGGGGGGGAATTAGGAGATACGCAGTATTTT. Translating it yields CASSLIGGELGDTQYF.

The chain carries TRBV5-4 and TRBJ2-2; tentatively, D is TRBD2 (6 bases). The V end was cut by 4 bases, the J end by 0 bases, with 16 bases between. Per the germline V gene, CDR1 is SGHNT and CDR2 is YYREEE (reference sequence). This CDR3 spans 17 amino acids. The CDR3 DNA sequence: TGTGCCAGCAGCCCCATTGCGGGGAACGCGAACACCGGGGAGCTGTTTTTT. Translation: CASSPIAGNANTGELFF.

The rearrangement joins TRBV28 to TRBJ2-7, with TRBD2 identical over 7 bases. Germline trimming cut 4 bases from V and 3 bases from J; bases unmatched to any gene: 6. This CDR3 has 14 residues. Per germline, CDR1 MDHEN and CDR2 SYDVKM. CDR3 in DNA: TGTGCCAGCAGTTCCCTCGGGGGGTACTACGAGCAGTACTTC. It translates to CASSSLGGYYEQYF. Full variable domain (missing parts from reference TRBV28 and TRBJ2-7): DVKVTQSSRYLVKRTGEKVFLECVQDMDHENMFWYRQDPGLGLRLIYFSYDVKMKEKGDIPEGYSVSREKKERFSLILESASTNQTSMYLCASSSLGGYYEQYFGPGTRLTVT.

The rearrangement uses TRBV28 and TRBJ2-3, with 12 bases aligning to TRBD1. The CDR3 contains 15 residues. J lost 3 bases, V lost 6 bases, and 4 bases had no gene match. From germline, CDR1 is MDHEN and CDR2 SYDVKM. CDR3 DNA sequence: TGTGCCAGCAGGGGGACAGGGGGCGGGACAGATACGCAGTATTTT. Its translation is CASRGTGGGTDTQYF.

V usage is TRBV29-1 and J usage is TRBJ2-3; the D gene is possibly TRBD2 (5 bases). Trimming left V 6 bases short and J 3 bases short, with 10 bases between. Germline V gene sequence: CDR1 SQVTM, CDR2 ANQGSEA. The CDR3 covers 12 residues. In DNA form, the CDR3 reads TGCAGCGTAGGAAGCGGAACAGATACGCAGTATTTT. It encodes CSVGSGTDTQYF.

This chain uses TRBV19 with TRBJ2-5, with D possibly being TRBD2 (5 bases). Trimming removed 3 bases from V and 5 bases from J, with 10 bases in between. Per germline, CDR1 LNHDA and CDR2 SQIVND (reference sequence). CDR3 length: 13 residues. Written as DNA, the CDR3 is TGTGCCAGTAGTATCCCGGGAATCGAGACCCAGTACTTC. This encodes CASSIPGIETQYF. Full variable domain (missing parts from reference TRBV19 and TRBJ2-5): DGGITQSPKYLFRKEGQNVTLSCEQNLNHDAMYWYRQDPGQGLRLIYYSQIVNDFQKGDIAEGYSVSREKKESFPLTVTSAQKNPTAFYLCASSIPGIETQYFGPGTRLLVL.

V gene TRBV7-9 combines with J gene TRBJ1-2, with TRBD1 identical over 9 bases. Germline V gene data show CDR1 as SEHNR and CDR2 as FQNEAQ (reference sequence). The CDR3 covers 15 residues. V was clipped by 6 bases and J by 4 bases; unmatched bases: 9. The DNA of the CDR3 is TGTGCCAGCAGTCCCGGGACAGGGTTTGTCTATGGCTACACCTTC. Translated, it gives CASSPGTGFVYGYTF.

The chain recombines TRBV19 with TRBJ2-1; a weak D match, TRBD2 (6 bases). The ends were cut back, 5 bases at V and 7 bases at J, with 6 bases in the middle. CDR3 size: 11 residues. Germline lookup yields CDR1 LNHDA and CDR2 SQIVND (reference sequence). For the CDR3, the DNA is TGTGCCAGTAGTGGGGGGAATGAGCAGTTCTTC. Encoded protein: CASSGGNEQFF.

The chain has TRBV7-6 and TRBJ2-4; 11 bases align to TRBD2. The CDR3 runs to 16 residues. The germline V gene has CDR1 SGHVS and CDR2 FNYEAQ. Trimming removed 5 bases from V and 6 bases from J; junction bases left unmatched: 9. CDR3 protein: CASSPSLAGGANIQYF. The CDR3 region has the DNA TGTGCCAGCAGCCCCAGCCTAGCGGGAGGAGCAAACATTCAGTACTTC.

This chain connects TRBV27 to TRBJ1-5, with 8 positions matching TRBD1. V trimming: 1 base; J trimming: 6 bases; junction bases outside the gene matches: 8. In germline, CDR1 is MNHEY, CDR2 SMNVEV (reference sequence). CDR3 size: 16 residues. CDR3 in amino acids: CASSLFSGTGVQPQHF. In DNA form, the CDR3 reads TGTGCCAGCAGTTTATTCTCCGGGACAGGCGTTCAGCCCCAGCATTTT.

CDR3 residues: CASSSRAGSSYNEQFF. CDR3 sequence (DNA): TGTGCCAGCAGCTCGCGAGCGGGGAGCTCCTACAATGAGCAGTTCTTC. The chain combines TRBV11-2 with TRBJ2-1; 7 bases align to TRBD2. The length of the CDR3 is 16 residues. V lost 4 bases to trimming and J lost 0 bases; unmatched junction nucleotides: 6. Germline-derived CDR1 and CDR2 are SGHAT and FQNNGV.

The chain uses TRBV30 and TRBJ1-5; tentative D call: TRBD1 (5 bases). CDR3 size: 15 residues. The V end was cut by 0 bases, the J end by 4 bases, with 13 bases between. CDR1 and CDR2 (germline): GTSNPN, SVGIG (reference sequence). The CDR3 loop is CAWSVGRVRNQPQHF. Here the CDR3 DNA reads TGTGCCTGGAGTGTAGGCAGGGTGCGGAATCAGCCCCAGCATTTT.

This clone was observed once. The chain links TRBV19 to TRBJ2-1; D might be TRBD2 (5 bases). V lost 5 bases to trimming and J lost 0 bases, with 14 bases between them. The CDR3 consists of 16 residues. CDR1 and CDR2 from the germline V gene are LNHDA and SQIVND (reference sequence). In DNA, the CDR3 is TGTGCCAGTAGTCCCGCGGCTGGGAGCTCCTACAATGAGCAGTTCTTC. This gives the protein CASSPAAGSSYNEQFF.

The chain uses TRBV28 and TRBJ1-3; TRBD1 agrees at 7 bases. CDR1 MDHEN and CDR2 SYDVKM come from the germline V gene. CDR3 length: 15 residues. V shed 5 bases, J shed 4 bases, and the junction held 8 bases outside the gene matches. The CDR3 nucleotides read TGTGCCAGCAGTCTACAGGGGCTGAGGGGAAACACCATATATTTT. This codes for CASSLQGLRGNTIYF.

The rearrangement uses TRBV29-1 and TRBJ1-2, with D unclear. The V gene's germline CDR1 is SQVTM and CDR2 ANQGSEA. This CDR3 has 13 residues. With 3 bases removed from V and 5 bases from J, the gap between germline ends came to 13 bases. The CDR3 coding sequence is TGCAGCGTTGAGTGGCAGAGGAGGTATGGCTACACCTTC. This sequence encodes CSVEWQRRYGYTF.

This chain's CDR3 is CASSDGTGGPGELFF. As DNA, the CDR3 is TGTGCCAGCAGTGACGGGACAGGGGGTCCCGGGGAGCTGTTTTTT. The chain is built from TRBV6-1 and TRBJ2-2; 11 bases are shared with TRBD1. V lost 3 bases and J lost 6; bases outside the gene matches: 3. Germline CDR1 is MNHNS and CDR2 is SASEGT. There are 15 residues in the CDR3.

Here the CDR3 DNA reads TGTGCCAGCAGTTCCCGCCTAGCGGGAGTAATTTCCTCATACGAGCAGTACTTC. It translates to CASSSRLAGVISSYEQYF. The gene calls are TRBV28 and TRBJ2-7, with TRBD2 identical over 10 bases. The ends lost 4 bases at V and 4 bases at J; junction bases unmatched: 16. The length of the CDR3 is 18 residues. Germline assignment: CDR1 MDHEN and CDR2 SYDVKM. Filled out from reference TRBV28 and TRBJ2-7, the complete variable domain reads DVKVTQSSRYLVKRTGEKVFLECVQDMDHENMFWYRQDPGLGLRLIYFSYDVKMKEKGDIPEGYSVSREKKERFSLILESASTNQTSMYLCASSSRLAGVISSYEQYFGPGTRLTVT.

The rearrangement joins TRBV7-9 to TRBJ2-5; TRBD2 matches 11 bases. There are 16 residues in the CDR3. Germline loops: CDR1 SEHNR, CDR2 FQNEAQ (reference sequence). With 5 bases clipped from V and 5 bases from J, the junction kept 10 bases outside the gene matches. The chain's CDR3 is CASSPLAGGPGETQYF. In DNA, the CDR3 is TGTGCCAGCAGCCCTTTAGCGGGAGGGCCAGGGGAGACCCAGTACTTC.

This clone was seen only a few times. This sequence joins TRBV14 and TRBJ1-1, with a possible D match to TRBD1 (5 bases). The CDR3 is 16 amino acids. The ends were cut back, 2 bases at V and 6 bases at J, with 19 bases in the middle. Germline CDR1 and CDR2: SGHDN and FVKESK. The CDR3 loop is CASSQLSPQGGAEAFF. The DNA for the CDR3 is TGTGCCAGCAGCCAACTTTCCCCGCAGGGTGGGGCTGAAGCTTTCTTT.